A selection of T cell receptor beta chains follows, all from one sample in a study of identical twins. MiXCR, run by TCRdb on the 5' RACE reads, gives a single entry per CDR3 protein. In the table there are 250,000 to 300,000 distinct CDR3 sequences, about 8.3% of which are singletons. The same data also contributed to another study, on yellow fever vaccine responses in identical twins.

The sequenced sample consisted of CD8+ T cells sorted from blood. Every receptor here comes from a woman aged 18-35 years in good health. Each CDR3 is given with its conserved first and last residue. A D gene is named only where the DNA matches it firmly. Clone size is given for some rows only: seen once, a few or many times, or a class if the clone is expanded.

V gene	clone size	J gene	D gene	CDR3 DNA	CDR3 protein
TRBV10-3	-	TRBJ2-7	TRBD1	TGTGCCATCAGTCCGGGACAGGGGGTTTCCTACGAGCAGTACTTC	CAISPGQGVSYEQYF
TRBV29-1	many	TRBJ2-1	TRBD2	TGCAGCGTTGATGGGCTAGCGGGTAAATCCTACAATGAGCAGTTCTTC	CSVDGLAGKSYNEQFF
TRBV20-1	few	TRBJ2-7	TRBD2	TGCAGTGCTCAGAGACTAGCGGAGCCTAACGAGCAGTACTTC	CSAQRLAEPNEQYF
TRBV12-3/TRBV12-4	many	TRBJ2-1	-	TGTGCCAGCAAAGTCGGTTACAATGAGCAGTTCTTC	CASKVGYNEQFF
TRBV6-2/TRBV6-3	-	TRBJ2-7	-	TGTGCCAGCAGTTTTGGACCTTACTACGAGCAGTACTTC	CASSFGPYYEQYF
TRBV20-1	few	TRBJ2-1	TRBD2	TGCAGTGCTACACACGGACTAGCGGGAGACTACAATGAGCAGTTCTTC	CSATHGLAGDYNEQFF
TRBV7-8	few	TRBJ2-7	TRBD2	TGTGCCAGCAGCGAAACTAGCGGGGCATCCTACGAGCAGTACTTC	CASSETSGASYEQYF
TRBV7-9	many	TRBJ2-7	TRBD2	TGTGCCAGCAGCGTTAGCGGGGACGAGCAGTACTTC	CASSVSGDEQYF
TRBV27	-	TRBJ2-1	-	TGTGCCAGCAGTTTCCAGGGGCATCCCGATGAGCAGTTCTTC	CASSFQGHPDEQFF
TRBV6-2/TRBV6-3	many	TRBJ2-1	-	TGTGCCAGCAAGCTATCGGGAGATGAGCAGTTCTTC	CASKLSGDEQFF
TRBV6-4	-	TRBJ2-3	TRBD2	TGTGCCAGCAGTGATCCTGGGACTAGCGGGCCAGATACGCAGTATTTT	CASSDPGTSGPDTQYF
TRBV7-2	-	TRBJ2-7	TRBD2	TGTGCCAGCAGCCTCCAAGGGACTAGCGGATACGAGCAGTACTTC	CASSLQGTSGYEQYF
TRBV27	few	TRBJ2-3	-	TGTGCCAGCAGCGGACAGAGTAGCACAGATACGCAGTATTTT	CASSGQSSTDTQYF
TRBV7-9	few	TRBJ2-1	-	TGTGCCAGCACCCTGTCCTTTCACCTGAGCTCCTACAATGAGCAGTTCTTC	CASTLSFHLSSYNEQFF
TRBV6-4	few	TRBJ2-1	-	TGTGCCAGCAGTGACAGGGATTTTATCGATGAGCAGTTCTTC	CASSDRDFIDEQFF
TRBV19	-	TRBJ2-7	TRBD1	TGTGCCAGTAGTACAAACAGGGGTGCCATCTACGAGCAGTACTTC	CASSTNRGAIYEQYF
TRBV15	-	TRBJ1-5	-	TGTGCCACCAGCAGTGGGGCTGGCAATCAGCCCCAGCATTTT	CATSSGAGNQPQHF
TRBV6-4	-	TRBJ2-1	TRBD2	TGTGCCAGCAGTGACGGCGGGGGGGCCCACAATGAGCAGTTCTTC	CASSDGGGAHNEQFF
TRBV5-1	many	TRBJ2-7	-	TGCGCCAGCAGCTTGGAGGCGTCCGAGCAGTACTTC	CASSLEASEQYF
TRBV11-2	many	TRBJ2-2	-	TGTGCCAGCAGCGACTCAAACCGGCCGAGGCTACCGACGGGGGAGCTGTTTTTT	CASSDSNRPRLPTGELFF
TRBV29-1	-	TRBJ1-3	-	TGCAGCGTTGCAGGGGCACAATTTACCTCTGGAAACACCATATATTTT	CSVAGAQFTSGNTIYF
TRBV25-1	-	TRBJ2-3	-	TGTGCCATCGGGCTACCCCTGTATTTT	CAIGLPLYF
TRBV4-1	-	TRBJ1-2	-	TGCGCCAGCAGCCAAGTAGGAGCTAACTATGGCTACACCTTC	CASSQVGANYGYTF
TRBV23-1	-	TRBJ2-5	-	TGCGCCAACAAGGGGACCCAGTACTTC	CANKGTQYF
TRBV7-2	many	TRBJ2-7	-	TGTGCCAGCAGCTCCCTTCGGGACTCCTACGAGCAGTACTTC	CASSSLRDSYEQYF
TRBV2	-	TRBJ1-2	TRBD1	TGTGCCAGCAGTGAGGGAGGAGGACAGGGGGACTATGGCTACACCTTC	CASSEGGGQGDYGYTF
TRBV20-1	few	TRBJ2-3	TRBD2	TGCAGTGCTAACCGACTAGCGGGGCCGCCAGATACGCAGTATTTT	CSANRLAGPPDTQYF
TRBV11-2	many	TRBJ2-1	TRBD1	TGTGCCAGCAGCGAGGGGACAGGGAGGGGGGAGCAGTTCTTC	CASSEGTGRGEQFF